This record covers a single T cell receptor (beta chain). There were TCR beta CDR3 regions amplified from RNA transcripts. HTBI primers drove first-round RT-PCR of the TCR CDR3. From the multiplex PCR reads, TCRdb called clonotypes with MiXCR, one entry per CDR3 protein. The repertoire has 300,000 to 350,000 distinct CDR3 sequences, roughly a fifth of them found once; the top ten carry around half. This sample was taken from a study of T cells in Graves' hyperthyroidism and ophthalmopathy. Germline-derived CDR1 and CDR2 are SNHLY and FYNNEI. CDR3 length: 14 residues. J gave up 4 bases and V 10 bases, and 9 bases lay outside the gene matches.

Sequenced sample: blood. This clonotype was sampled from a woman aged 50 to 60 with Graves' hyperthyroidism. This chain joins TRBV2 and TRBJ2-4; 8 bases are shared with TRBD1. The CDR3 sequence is CATNPGGVKNIQYF. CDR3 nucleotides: TGTGCCACTAACCCAGGGGGCGTAAAAAACATTCAGTACTTC.